This TCR beta chain was profiled in a study of blood T cell repertoires in COVID-19. Overall study context: The United States, Italy and Spain supplied acute and convalescent COVID-19 samples.

This clone was counted a few times. This table comes from immunoSEQ multiplex PCR, and its TCRdb copy is limited to in-frame clones, with some not included. The sample records about 300,000 clones, over 80% being singletons. Germline assignment: CDR1 SGHTS and CDR2 YDEGEE. The V end lost 3 bases, the J end lost 7 bases, and 17 bases lay between the germline ends. The CDR3 runs 16 residues. The V and J genes are TRBV5-8 and TRBJ1-6; D perhaps matches TRBD1 (6 bases). The sequence derives from a woman aged 45-65 years with COVID-19, enrolled during active disease. Input material: peripheral blood. This chain's CDR3 is CASSWPIQGSNSPLHF. The CDR3 coding sequence is TGTGCCAGCAGCTGGCCCATACAGGGCTCCAATTCACCCCTCCACTTT.